This TCR beta chain emerged from a study of patients and donors after allogeneic stem cell transplantation. TCRdb ran MiXCR on the RT-PCR reads and lists one entry per CDR3 protein. The sample carries about a million distinct CDR3 sequences, about 20% recorded once. The germline gives CDR1 SGHTA, CDR2 FQGNSA. V dropped 1 base and J dropped 5; count of bases not matched to a gene: 9. The CDR3 covers 16 residues. V is TRBV7-2 and J is TRBJ2-5; TRBD2 matches at 8 bases. The sample taken for sequencing was blood, either unsorted or a sorted T cell fraction (not recorded which). The TCR sequence derives from a human donor who was either an allogeneic HSCT recipient or a stem cell or donor lymphocyte infusion donor (not recorded which). It is not recorded whose cells these are; they may come from a transplant donor. CDR3 sequence: CASSLEGLAGWETQYF. The CDR3 region has the DNA TGTGCCAGCAGCTTAGAGGGTCTAGCGGGCTGGGAGACCCAGTACTTC. The whole variable domain, remainder taken from reference TRBV7-2 and TRBJ2-5, is GAGVSQSPSNKVTEKGKDVELRCDPISGHTALYWYRQSLGQGLEFLIYFQGNSAPDKSGLPSDRFSAERTGGSVSTLTIQRTQQEDSAVYLCASSLEGLAGWETQYFGPGTRLLVL.